This entry lists 14 T cell receptor beta chains sequenced from one sample in a study of low-dose radiotherapy and immunotherapy resistance in tumors. The time point denotes: before trial treatment. TRAV- and TRBV-specific primers primed first-strand cDNA, covering alpha and beta chains. An approximately 19-cycle PCR with a constant-region primer and V-primer adapter amplified TCRs. TCRdb recomputed calls from the reads with MiXCR, one row per CDR3 protein. The sample lists about 64,000 distinct CDR3 sequences, approximately 25% occurring once. The material was PBMCs, obtained before treatment. The receptors were gathered from a male donor with rectosigmoid adenocarcinoma.

There are many counts of this clonotype. This chain uses TRBV5-1 with TRBJ2-2; D perhaps matches TRBD2 (5 bases). Between the trimmed V and J ends, which lost 5 bases and 7 bases, there was a span of 15 bases. Germline CDR1 SGHRS, CDR2 YFSETQ. The CDR3 is 14 amino acids. Here the CDR3 DNA reads TGCGCCAGCAGATTCGGAGCCCGGGGCGGGGAGCTGTTTTTT. As protein: CASRFGARGGELFF.

This clonotype was seen only once. The rearrangement uses TRBV28 and TRBJ2-7; D is uncertain. The V and J ends lost 8 bases and 5 bases respectively, with 19 bases between them. This CDR3 has 14 residues. Germline V CDR1 and CDR2: MDHEN, SYDVKM. The CDR3 is CASWPVGRRNEQYF. Written as DNA, the CDR3 is TGTGCCAGCTGGCCGGTCGGCCGGAGAAACGAGCAGTACTTC.

In this sample, this clonotype turned up many times. The chain couples TRBV5-1 to TRBJ2-3; 7 bases align to TRBD2. The CDR3 length is 18 residues. Germline V gene data show CDR1 as SGHRS and CDR2 as YFSETQ. V was pared by 4 bases and J by 6 bases, with 20 bases of the junction left unmatched. The CDR3 DNA follows: TGCGCCAGCAGCACTGGGGGGGTTACAGGATTTGGCTCCGATACGCAGTATTTT. This translates into CASSTGGVTGFGSDTQYF.

This clonotype has at least ten counts. The rearrangement uses TRBV18 and TRBJ1-5; 10 positions match TRBD1. Looked up from germline, CDR1 is KGHSH and CDR2 is LQKENI. The CDR3 contains 16 residues. Germline trimming cut 3 bases from V and 7 bases from J; bases unmatched to any gene: 9. The CDR3 nucleotides are TGTGCCAGCTCACCTACCGGGACAGGGGAAGGCCAGCCCCAGCATTTT. Its protein is CASSPTGTGEGQPQHF.

This clonotype was picked up many times. V is TRBV5-6 and J is TRBJ1-2; D unclear. Trimming removed 0 bases at V and 7 bases at J, with 10 bases between. The germline CDR1 and CDR2 sequences are SGHDT and YYEEEE. The length of the CDR3 is 13 residues. CDR3 loop: CASSLDSAGGYTF. The CDR3, as DNA: TGTGCCAGCAGCTTGGACAGCGCGGGTGGCTACACCTTC.

This clonotype was observed at least ten times. The chain is built from TRBV20-1 and TRBJ2-1; TRBD2 agrees at 12 bases. The V and J ends lost 1 base and 7 bases, in that order; junction bases with no gene match: 8. There are 16 residues in the CDR3. Germline V gene sequence: CDR1 DFQATT, CDR2 SNEGSKA (reference sequence). DNA of the CDR3: TGCAGTGCTAGAGTACCCCTAGCGGGAGGGCCGAATGAGCAGTTCTTC. Amino acid sequence: CSARVPLAGGPNEQFF.

The chain joins TRBV2 to TRBJ1-1, with a tentative D call TRBD1 (6 bases). V lost 6 bases, J lost 3 bases, and 14 bases lay in between. The CDR3 has 14 amino acids. Per the germline V gene, CDR1 is SNHLY and CDR2 is FYNNEI. In nucleotides, the CDR3 is TGTGCCAGCAGACCATGGGAGGGGGACACTGAAGCTTTCTTT. It codes for CASRPWEGDTEAFF. The variable domain in full, with the rest retrieved from reference TRBV2 and TRBJ1-1, is EPEVTQTPSHQVTQMGQEVILRCVPISNHLYFYWYRQILGQKVEFLVSFYNNEISEKSEIFDDQFSVERPDGSNFTLKIRSTKLEDSAMYFCASRPWEGDTEAFFGQGTRLTVV.

This clonotype was recorded many times. The V call is TRBV6-2 or TRBV6-3, the J call TRBJ2-3, with D possibly TRBD2 on 6 matching bases. The CDR3 runs 15 residues. V was clipped by 8 bases and J by 2 bases, with 17 bases between them. CDR1 and CDR2 from the germline V gene are MNHEY and SVGEGT. CDR3 in DNA: TGTGCCAGCGAATCCGGGGGAAAGAACACAGATACGCAGTATTTT. This codes for CASESGGKNTDTQYF.

This clonotype was detected ten times or more. The chain has TRBV19 and TRBJ2-1; the match to TRBD2 covers 8 bases. The J segment lost 4 bases and the V segment lost 6 bases, leaving 5 bases of the junction unmatched. Germline CDR1 is LNHDA and CDR2 is SQIVND (reference sequence). The CDR3 has 14 amino acids. CDR3: CASRAGGRYNEQFF. The CDR3 DNA sequence: TGTGCCAGTAGGGCGGGGGGTAGGTACAATGAGCAGTTCTTC.

This clonotype was recorded at least ten times. The CDR3, as DNA: TGTGCCAGCACTTGGACTAGCGGGGGTATAAACATTCAGTACTTC. Residues: CASTWTSGGINIQYF. The V and J genes are TRBV6-2 or TRBV6-3 and TRBJ2-4; 13 bases are a match to TRBD2. Losses at the gene ends were 7 bases for V and 6 bases for J; bases not matched to a gene: 6. Germline CDR1 reads MNHEY; CDR2 reads SVGEGT. The CDR3 loop spans 15 amino acids.

This clonotype was detected many times. The rearrangement uses TRBV20-1 and TRBJ2-5; D may correspond to TRBD1 or TRBD2 (6 bases each). Trimming pared 6 bases from V and 4 bases from J, leaving 15 bases between. This CDR3 contains 13 residues. CDR1 is DFQATT, CDR2 SNEGSKA, per germline (reference sequence). CDR3 nucleotides: TGCAGTGCCCGAAGGGGGGCAGGAGAGACCCAGTACTTC. Amino acid sequence: CSARRGAGETQYF.

Points on this clonotype: A far larger clone is only one base removed, so a read error is likely. The rearrangement uses TRBV6-6 and TRBJ2-7; no definite D call. Per the germline V gene, CDR1 is MNHNY and CDR2 is SVGAGI (reference sequence). The CDR3 extends over 12 amino acids. The CDR3 spells CANSERSYEQYF. DNA for the CDR3: TGTGCCAACAGTGAACGGTCCTACGAGCAGTACTTC.

A single count supports this clonotype. V usage is TRBV5-1 and J usage is TRBJ2-7; TRBD1 aligns across 9 bases. V lost 4 bases to trimming and J lost 2 bases; unmatched junction nucleotides: 4. This CDR3 region has 14 residues. Germline assignment: CDR1 SGHRS and CDR2 YFSETQ. The CDR3 is CASSTGQGTYEQYF. The CDR3, as DNA: TGCGCCAGCAGCACGGGACAGGGTACCTACGAGCAGTACTTC.

This clonotype was counted ten times or more. This sequence joins TRBV5-8 and TRBJ2-2, with 9 bases fitting TRBD2. The V gene end was trimmed by 1 base and the J gene end by 4 bases; junction bases not matched to a gene: 5. The CDR3 extends over 16 amino acids. In germline, CDR1 is SGHTS, CDR2 YDEGEE. CDR3 sequence reads: CASSLYLAGITGELFF. In nucleotides, the CDR3 is TGTGCCAGCAGCTTGTACCTAGCGGGAATCACCGGGGAGCTGTTTTTT. The whole variable domain, filled in from reference TRBV5-8 and TRBJ2-2, reads EAGVTQSPTHLIKTRGQQATLRCSPISGHTSVYWYQQALGLGLQFLLWYDEGEERNRGNFPPRFSGRQFPNYSSELNVNALELEDSALYLCASSLYLAGITGELFFGEGSRLTVL.